The present entry profiles one TCR beta chain with its context. This sample includes further DNA sequences coding for the same CDR3. Clones were read by immunoSEQ multiplex PCR, and TCRdb kept only the in-frame ones, dropping some. Of roughly 1,500,000 clones listed, 95% to 99% were seen once; the top ten hold roughly 0.4%. The data were taken from a study of shared clonotypes between healthy human individuals. In the study overall: With ages of 18 to 49, the donors were a couple of women and three men.

This clonotype was sampled from a young man in good health. The sample taken for sequencing was naive CD4+ T cells sorted from blood. Regarding subset: CD45RA+ positively selected.

The CDR3: CASSFGGSYGYTF. CDR3 in DNA: TGCGCCAGCAGCTTTGGGGGATCCTATGGCTACACCTTC. This sequence joins TRBV5-1 and TRBJ1-2, with D tentatively TRBD1 (5 bases). Trimming left V 2 bases short and J 4 bases short, with 9 bases between. The CDR3 contains 13 residues. Germline CDR1 and CDR2: SGHRS and YFSETQ.